This section outlines one TCR beta chain sequence together with its context. The data were obtained in a study of blood T cell repertoires in COVID-19. Study in general: PBMCs, B-cell-depleted T cells, or T cells provided the cDNA or gDNA that made up the material.

In the original analysis: From reference gene primer amplification, estimates of nucleated cell counts were derived. The protocol was immunoSEQ multiplex PCR, while the TCRdb copy is restricted to in-frame clones and leaves out a portion. Clonal size and the V and J genes are those of that table, whereas D and trimming came from the DNA. Among tens of thousands of clones, 65% to 85% were seen once, and the ten largest hold about 14%. The clonotype comes from a woman of 80 years or more with acute or convalescent COVID-19. Sequenced material: peripheral blood.

CDR3 in amino acids: CASSSWTLNEKLFF. The CDR3 DNA sequence: TGTGCCAGCAGCTCTTGGACACTTAATGAAAAACTGTTTTTT. This rearrangement joins TRBV7-9 to TRBJ1-4; D may be TRBD1 (5 bases). The CDR3 consists of 14 residues. CDR1 SEHNR and CDR2 FQNEAQ come from the germline V gene (reference sequence). V was cut by 4 bases and J by 4 bases, with 10 bases left in between.